This T cell receptor (beta chain) was recovered during a study of blood T cells in healthy people across ages. This clonotype was observed a single time. The antigen is not known. From germline, CDR1 is DFQATT and CDR2 SNEGSKA (reference sequence). There are 13 residues in the CDR3. Trimming at V came to 3 bases and at J to 7 bases, leaving 8 bases not matched to a gene. Study observations and caveats: Donor CMV status was unknown, possibly confounding expanded clonotype changes. While age rose, TCR beta diversity per million T cells dropped in a roughly linear way. Higher diversity, along with more naive CD4+ cells, distinguished long-lived donors from aged donors. Naive and antigen-experienced cells were not separated, limiting conclusive comparison.

A second 7 to 11 cycle PCR used barcoded and J-beta primers. TCRdb independently ran MiXCR on the 5' RACE reads; one entry per CDR3 protein. The sample lists about 900,000 distinct CDR3 sequences; about 62% were seen once. The genes are TRBV20-1 and TRBJ2-7; 8 nucleotides match TRBD2. The source material was blood. This sequence originates from a man younger than 40 in good health. CDR3 bases: TGCAGTGCTAGCCCGGGACTAGTCTCTGAGCAGTACTTC. Its protein product is CSASPGLVSEQYF.